Listed here is a single T cell receptor beta chain. The antigen is undetermined. These data belong to a study of early T cells in non-severe SARS-CoV-2 infection. Study at large: Whole-blood bulk RNA, unsorted, was sequenced, and chains were unpaired.

Attached unique molecular identifiers marked individual cDNA molecules. MiXCR, run by TCRdb on the 5' RACE reads, gives a single entry per CDR3 protein. This table has over 60,000 distinct CDR3 sequences, around 9.1% appearing once. Points from the study as a whole: VDJdb matches were skewed toward anti-spike CD8 T cell responses.

Trimming stripped 3 bases from V and 4 bases from J, with 13 bases between. The CDR3 runs to 15 residues. V is TRBV12-3 or TRBV12-4 and J is TRBJ1-5, with a tentative D call TRBD1 (5 bases). This clonotype originated in an adult who was a healthcare worker with PCR-confirmed SARS-CoV-2 infection or an uninfected control (not recorded which). The material sequenced was whole blood, taken at baseline. In DNA form, the CDR3 reads TGTGCCAGCAGTTTTTCGGGGGACCCTAATCAGCCCCAGCATTTT. Protein: CASSFSGDPNQPQHF.